The 21 T cell receptor beta chains below come from one sample, sequenced in a study of blood T cell repertoires in COVID-19. Using immunoSEQ multiplex PCR, the repertoire was profiled, and TCRdb retains in-frame clones only, with some absent. The sample holds about 170,000 clones, approximately 84% seen once. The specimen was peripheral blood. Source of these receptors: a woman of 80 years or more with COVID-19, enrolled during active disease.

This chain joins TRBV3-1 (or the pseudogene TRBV3-2) and TRBJ2-5; TRBD2 matches at 8 bases. Germline V gene sequence: CDR1 LGHDT, CDR2 YNNKEL (reference sequence). CDR3 size: 15 residues. V was pared by 5 bases and J by 6 bases, with 11 bases of the junction left unmatched. The CDR3 reads CASSSPGGAVKTQYF. In DNA, the CDR3 is TGTGCCAGCAGCTCCCCGGGGGGGGCGGTGAAGACCCAGTACTTC.

The rearrangement joins TRBV28 to TRBJ2-7; possible D gene TRBD2, 7 bases. The CDR3 extends over 15 amino acids. With 7 bases removed from V and 2 bases from J, the gap between germline ends came to 18 bases. The germline gives CDR1 MDHEN, CDR2 SYDVKM. This CDR3 is CASTRSGGPTYEQYF. The CDR3 DNA follows: TGTGCCAGCACGAGGTCGGGGGGCCCCACCTACGAGCAGTACTTC.

V usage is TRBV12-5 and J usage is TRBJ2-7; 9 nucleotides line up with TRBD1. The CDR3 covers 14 residues. Germline V lookup: CDR1 LGHNT, CDR2 FRNRAP. With V trimmed by 1 base and J by 2 bases, 0 bases remained unmatched. The CDR3 reads CASGLGTGAYEQYF. In DNA, the CDR3 is TGTGCTAGTGGTTTGGGGACAGGGGCCTACGAGCAGTACTTC.

The chain couples TRBV5-1 to TRBJ2-2; TRBD2 is a possible D gene (6 bases). The CDR3 runs 16 residues. Trimming stripped 0 bases from V and 2 bases from J, with 11 bases between. Germline loops: CDR1 SGHRS, CDR2 YFSETQ. CDR3 sequence (DNA): TGCGCCAGCAGCTTGGCCGTCGGGAGCAACACCGGGGAGCTGTTTTTT. It translates to CASSLAVGSNTGELFF.

The gene calls are TRBV18 and TRBJ2-2, with D uncertain. The CDR3 runs 13 residues. Trimming cost V 1 base and J 7 bases, with 7 bases left between them. The germline gives CDR1 KGHSH, CDR2 LQKENI. The CDR3: CASSPLSGGELFF. The CDR3 coding sequence is TGTGCCAGCTCACCACTCAGTGGCGGGGAGCTGTTTTTT.

This chain joins TRBV28 and TRBJ1-2; 10 bases are a match to TRBD1. The length of the CDR3 is 14 residues. CDR1 is MDHEN and CDR2 is SYDVKM in the germline V gene. The J segment lost 7 bases and the V segment lost 5 bases, leaving 7 bases of the junction unmatched. The CDR3 DNA sequence: TGTGCCAGCAGTCGGTCGGGACAGGGGACTGGCTACACCTTC. Its protein is CASSRSGQGTGYTF.

The J gene is TRBJ1-4, the V gene TRBV29-1; 7 bases are a match to TRBD1. The V and J ends lost 6 bases and 8 bases, in that order; junction bases with no gene match: 18. CDR1 and CDR2 (germline): SQVTM, ANQGSEA. The CDR3 runs to 16 residues. CDR3 bases: TGCAGCGTGGTAGACCCTCTGACAGGGTGGGAGGAAAAACTGTTTTTT. The encoded protein is CSVVDPLTGWEEKLFF.

This chain joins TRBV28 and TRBJ1-5; 8 positions agree with TRBD1. The CDR3 sequence is 14 residues long. J lost 6 bases, V lost 5 bases, and 6 bases had no gene match. CDR1 is MDHEN, CDR2 SYDVKM, per germline. CDR3 DNA: TGTGCCAGCAGTGTCCCGACAGGGGTTCAGCCCCAGCATTTT. Its translation: CASSVPTGVQPQHF.

This chain links TRBV9 with TRBJ2-1; weak D call: TRBD2 (5 bases). Looked up from germline, CDR1 is SGDLS and CDR2 is YYNGEE. V shed 1 base and J shed 5 bases, with 13 bases lying between them. The CDR3 extends over 15 amino acids. CDR3 bases: TGTGCCAGCAGCGTACTCAGCGGAGACAACAATGAGCAGTTCTTC. Protein product: CASSVLSGDNNEQFF.

This chain connects TRBV28 to TRBJ1-4, with 8 positions matching TRBD1. Germline V CDR1 and CDR2: MDHEN, SYDVKM. CDR3 length: 16 residues. With V trimmed by 5 bases and J by 5 bases, 10 bases remained unmatched. In nucleotides, the CDR3 is TGTGCCAGCAGTCTCGCCGACAGGGGCGAAAATGAAAAACTGTTTTTT. It encodes CASSLADRGENEKLFF.

V gene TRBV19 combines with J gene TRBJ2-3; 7 bases match TRBD2. The CDR3 covers 15 residues. Unmatched junction bases numbered 7, after V lost 5 bases and J lost 2 bases. Germline V gives CDR1 LNHDA, CDR2 SQIVND (reference sequence). CDR3 DNA sequence: TGTGCCAGTAGTCCACGGACTAGAAACACAGATACGCAGTATTTT. Amino acids: CASSPRTRNTDTQYF.

The rearrangement uses TRBV24-1 and TRBJ2-7; TRBD1 agrees at 8 bases. The CDR3 loop spans 16 amino acids. Germline trimming cut 3 bases from V and 1 base from J; bases unmatched to any gene: 7. CDR1 and CDR2 (germline): KGHDR, SFDVKD. CDR3 nucleotide sequence: TGTGCCACCAGTGATAGCGGACAGGGTCTTTCCTACGAGCAGTACTTC. This codes for CATSDSGQGLSYEQYF.

The J gene is TRBJ2-2, the V gene TRBV3-1 (or the pseudogene TRBV3-2); D is unclear. Trimming stripped 8 bases from V and 1 base from J, with 5 bases between. Germline CDR1 reads LGHDT; CDR2 reads YNNKEL (reference sequence). The CDR3 spans 12 residues. CDR3 nucleotide sequence: TGTGCCAGCCACAGGAACACCGGGGAGCTGTTTTTT. Translation gives CASHRNTGELFF.

This rearrangement joins TRBV24-1 to TRBJ2-5, with D possibly TRBD1 on 5 matching bases. Germline V gives CDR1 KGHDR, CDR2 SFDVKD. Trimming cost V 4 bases and J 2 bases, with 10 bases left between them. There are 14 residues in the CDR3. CDR3 in DNA: TGTGCCACCAGTGAAAGGGGAAAACAAGAGACCCAGTACTTC. Its protein is CATSERGKQETQYF.

The CDR3 sequence is CASSEFADQPQHF. Here the CDR3 DNA reads TGTGCCAGCAGTGAATTTGCGGATCAGCCCCAGCATTTT. The gene calls are TRBV2 and TRBJ1-5, with no clear D. The V gene lost 2 bases and the J gene lost 5 bases, with 7 bases spanning the gap. The germline V gene has CDR1 SNHLY and CDR2 FYNNEI. The CDR3 extends over 13 amino acids.

The chain uses TRBV28 and TRBJ2-6; the D gene is possibly TRBD2 (6 bases). V was trimmed by 2 bases and J by 4 bases, leaving 9 bases between them. The CDR3 runs to 15 residues. Looked up from germline, CDR1 is MDHEN and CDR2 is SYDVKM. The CDR3 loop reads CASSLGGTGANVLTF. DNA of the CDR3: TGTGCCAGCAGTTTAGGGGGGACCGGGGCCAACGTCCTGACTTTC.

The chain has TRBV6-5 and TRBJ1-1, with D uncertain. Germline CDR1 reads MNHEY; CDR2 reads SVGAGI. The CDR3 extends over 14 amino acids. Trimming took 6 bases from V and 5 from J, leaving 16 bases between them. Written as DNA, the CDR3 is TGTGCCAGCAGCGTCAGAACCTCAGGTACTGAAGCTTTCTTT. This sequence encodes CASSVRTSGTEAFF.

The V call is TRBV10-3, the J call TRBJ1-5; a possible D gene is TRBD1 (6 bases). CDR1 and CDR2 (germline): ENHRY, SYGVKD. This CDR3 has 15 amino acids. V lost 9 bases to trimming and J lost 6 bases, with 21 bases between them. CDR3 DNA sequence: TGTGCCATAGGTGGGGGGGCTACCAAGCTTCAGCCCCAGCATTTT. This sequence encodes CAIGGGATKLQPQHF.

The CDR3 DNA reads TGCGCCAGCAGCTTGGACGGAGAATCGTATGAAAAACTGTTTTTT. Residues: CASSLDGESYEKLFF. The J gene is TRBJ1-4, the V gene TRBV5-1, with D uncertain. Germline loops: CDR1 SGHRS, CDR2 YFSETQ. The CDR3 length is 15 residues. Trimming removed 0 bases from V and 6 bases from J, with 12 bases in between.

The V gene is TRBV9, the J gene TRBJ1-1; 8 nucleotides align to TRBD1. V was clipped by 5 bases and J by 1 base; unmatched bases: 7. Germline CDR1 is SGDLS and CDR2 is YYNGEE. The CDR3 loop spans 15 amino acids. The CDR3 bases are TGTGCCAGCAGGGTACAGGGGGGTAGGAACACTGAAGCTTTCTTT. Translation: CASRVQGGRNTEAFF.

V usage is TRBV3-1 (or the pseudogene TRBV3-2) and J usage is TRBJ2-7; tentative D call: TRBD2 (6 bases). CDR3 length: 11 amino acids. Trimming removed 8 bases from V and 4 bases from J, with 9 bases in between. Per the germline V gene, CDR1 is LGHDT and CDR2 is YNNKEL (reference sequence). The CDR3 bases are TGTGCCAGCTGCGGGGTATACGAGCAGTACTTC. Its protein product is CASCGVYEQYF.